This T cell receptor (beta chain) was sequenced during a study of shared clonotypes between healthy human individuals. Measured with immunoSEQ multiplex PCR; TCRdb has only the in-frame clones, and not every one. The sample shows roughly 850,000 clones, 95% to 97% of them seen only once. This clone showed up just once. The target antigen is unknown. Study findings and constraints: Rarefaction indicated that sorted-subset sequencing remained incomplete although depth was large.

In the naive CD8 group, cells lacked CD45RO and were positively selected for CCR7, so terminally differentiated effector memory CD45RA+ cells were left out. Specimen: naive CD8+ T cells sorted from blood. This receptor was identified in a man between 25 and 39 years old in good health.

The CDR3 region has the DNA TGTGCCAGCAGCTCCGGGACTAGCGGGATAGAGACGCAGTATTTT. Translation: CASSSGTSGIETQYF. V and J are TRBV2 and TRBJ2-3; TRBD2 agrees at 13 bases. The CDR3 has 15 residues. After removal of 6 bases from V and 9 bases from J, the junction contained 9 bases not matched to a gene. Germline CDR1 SNHLY, CDR2 FYNNEI.